The clone carrying this T cell receptor beta chain came up once. This sample stems from a study of blood T cell repertoires in COVID-19. Study summary: Sample material is recorded as cDNA or gDNA derived from T cells, B-cell-depleted T cells, or PBMCs.

The CDR3 is 13 residues long. V lost 3 bases, J lost 4 bases, and 9 bases lay in between. Per the original methods: Quantification of nucleated cells was approximated via reference gene primer amplification. The repertoire was sequenced with immunoSEQ multiplex PCR; TCRdb's copy has only in-frame clones and lacks some. V, J and clone size were drawn from that table, and D and trimming were deduced from the DNA. The sample records roughly 180,000 clones, about four fifths being singletons. Participants came from about two dozen US areas, aged about 18 to 89 years. Donors of Cohort 3 who recovered were those that had two negative PCRs, clearance, or symptom resolution.

Sequencing was carried out using PBMCs or T cells enriched from blood (not recorded which). V gene TRBV12-3 or TRBV12-4 combines with J gene TRBJ1-2; D perhaps matches TRBD1 (6 bases). The TCR comes from a man aged 45-65 years who had recovered from COVID-19. The CDR3 coding sequence is TGTGCCAGCAGTTTTGACAGGTTCTATGGCTACACCTTC. Protein sequence: CASSFDRFYGYTF.